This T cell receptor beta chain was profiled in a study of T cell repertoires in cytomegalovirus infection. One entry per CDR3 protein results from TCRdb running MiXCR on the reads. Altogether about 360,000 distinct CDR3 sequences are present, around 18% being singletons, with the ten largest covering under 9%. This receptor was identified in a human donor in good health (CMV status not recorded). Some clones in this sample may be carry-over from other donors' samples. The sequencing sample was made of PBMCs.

The DNA for the CDR3 is TGTGCCAGCAGTTTCCCCGGGACTGAAAAACTGTTTTTT. Amino acid sequence: CASSFPGTEKLFF. This rearrangement joins TRBV12-3 or TRBV12-4 to TRBJ1-4, with D possibly matching TRBD1 (5 bases). V lost 3 bases to trimming and J lost 7 bases, with 9 bases between them. The CDR3 has 13 amino acids.